This T cell receptor beta chain was identified during a study of regulatory T cells in long-lasting Graves disease (dated by TCRdb to 2020 to 2023). Looking at the study overall: Persistent Graves' disease was defined as persistently positive TSH receptor autoantibodies together with antithyroid drug treatment for over 5 years. Persistent Graves' disease patients were compared with newly diagnosed Graves' disease patients by peripheral blood TCR sequencing and RNA sequencing. The study was registered as a clinical trial and conducted in China. A total of roughly 35 samples underwent TCR sequencing: roughly 13 from persistent and roughly 20 from newly diagnosed Graves' disease patients. Antithyroid drugs had been taken for approximately 10 years on average by persistent Graves' disease patients in the clinical cohort. General study outcomes and caveats: Preferential use of TRBV28, TRBJ1-2 and TRBJ2-5 was observed in persistent disease, whereas TRBV20-1 and TRBJ2-1 were favored in newly diagnosed disease. More public clonotypes were shared among persistent patients (roughly 2,900) than among newly diagnosed patients (966). Only peripheral blood was studied, because thyroid tissue, the primary lesion, was inaccessible. Sequencing and analysis were restricted to the TCR beta chain. The small sample size was acknowledged by the authors as a limitation that may reduce accuracy. Lower TCR Shannon entropy and fewer highly expanded clones were observed in persistent Graves' disease patients than in newly diagnosed patients, which suggested clonal expansion.

The time point label corresponds to: persistent/refractory GD, antithyroid drugs over 5 years with positive TRAb. For both TCR sequencing and RNA sequencing, RNA was extracted from PBMCs using TRIzol. Graves' disease was diagnosed according to American Thyroid Association guidelines. Recruitment of patients was carried out at an endocrinology department in Xi'an, China. Each patient gave around 9 milliliters of peripheral blood, collected in an EDTA anticoagulant tube. Ficoll Paque Plus density gradient separation was used to isolate PBMCs, and no further T cell sorting was done. An Agilent 2100 Bioanalyzer and agarose gel were used to assess RNA quality, and a NanoDrop 2000 was used to measure RNA concentration. This clonotype has a count of ten or more. No antigen is known for it. One base away there is no much larger clone; base qualities are not given. Library construction relied on multiplex PCR. Sequencing instrument: Illumina HiSeq 4000. To build TCR beta libraries, CDR3 regions were amplified by Arm-PCR using iRepertoire HTBI primers. Before sequencing, the PCR products went through gel purification. In the original analysis: Gene usage analysis of CDR3 amino acid clonotypes used the approximately 62 TRBV and about 15 TRBJ segments found across samples. COPE and FqMerger were used to merge filtered high-quality paired reads into contigs. BLAST was used to align contigs to the IMGT TRBV, TRBD and TRBJ reference genes, and CDR3 was defined following IMGT. Any clonotype with a frequency above 0.1% was counted as a highly expanded clone. Shannon entropy was used to measure repertoire diversity, and the Gini coefficient was used to measure V-J evenness. A clonotype found in more than one individual was treated as public. Using fastp at Q25 and MiXCR, TCRdb reprocessed the public reads and kept productive beta chains. Each CDR3 protein appears once, grouped with its most common genes and DNA. The V and J calls come from TCRdb's annotation, not from the publication. The sample data list about 290,000 distinct CDR3 sequences, and 20% to 25% of these were observed just once. The ten largest account for 45% to 70% of the sample.

Cut back by 2 bases and 1 base, the V and J ends lie 5 bases apart. CDR1 and CDR2 are drawn from the germline V gene (reference sequence): GTSNPN, SVGIG. The CDR3 holds 12 amino acids from the cysteine to the phenylalanine. Of all the DNA, just the CDR3 is kept, 36 bases in frame from base 1. The sequence links TRBV30 to TRBJ1-1; the D gene cannot be named for sure. The TCR was taken from a female donor with Graves disease. This material consisted of peripheral blood mononuclear cells (PBMCs), taken when the disease was refractory, from a patient treated with antithyroid drugs. The nucleotide sequence reads as follows: TGTGCCTGGAGTTTGGGGAACACTGAAGCTTTCTTT. It translates to CAWSLGNTEAFF.